This entry lists 21 T cell receptor beta chains sequenced from one sample in a study of blood T cell repertoires in COVID-19. Generated by immunoSEQ multiplex PCR, the TCRdb table keeps only in-frame clones and is missing some. The sample contains fewer than 200,000 clones, 85% of which appear only once. Material for sequencing was peripheral blood. The source is a human donor with acute or convalescent COVID-19. The donor label of this sample is uncertain.

In DNA form, the CDR3 reads TGTGCCAGCAGCTGGGCAGCCGAATACGAGCAGTACTTC. Translation gives CASSWAAEYEQYF. V and J are TRBV7-2 and TRBJ2-7; D uncertain. V lost 4 bases, J lost 4 bases, and 11 bases lay in between. The CDR3 is made up of 13 amino acids. Germline V CDR1 and CDR2: SGHTA, FQGNSA.

This clone was counted a few times. The rearrangement links TRBV16 to TRBJ1-1, with a tentative D call TRBD1 (6 bases). The V gene's germline CDR1 is KGHSY and CDR2 FQNENV. V was clipped by 3 bases and J by 5 bases, with 19 bases between them. CDR3 length: 16 amino acids. CDR3 sequence: CASSHLDNRVLTEAFF. The CDR3, as DNA: TGTGCCAGCAGCCACTTGGATAACAGGGTGTTGACTGAAGCTTTCTTT.

The chain is built from TRBV4-1 and TRBJ1-3; tentatively, D is TRBD1 (6 bases). Trimming removed 3 bases at V and 1 base at J, with 10 bases between. This CDR3 is built from 15 residues. CDR1 is MGHRA and CDR2 is YSYEKL in the germline V gene. Here the CDR3 reads CASSHTGSSGNTIYF. CDR3 in DNA: TGCGCCAGCAGCCATACAGGGTCGTCTGGAAACACCATATATTTT.

The chain couples TRBV5-1 to TRBJ1-2; 7 bases match TRBD1. The CDR3 is 14 amino acids. V lost 5 bases and J lost 3; bases outside the gene matches: 7. Germline V gene data show CDR1 as SGHRS and CDR2 as YFSETQ. CDR3 sequence (DNA): TGCGCCAGCAGTCCCGACAGGGTAGACTATGGCTACACCTTC. Translating it yields CASSPDRVDYGYTF.

The chain has TRBV7-9 and TRBJ1-4; TRBD1 might be the D (6 bases). Germline CDR1 and CDR2: SEHNR and FQNEAQ (reference sequence). Trimming shortened V by 3 bases and J by 3 bases, and 14 bases separated the two germline ends. The CDR3 is 16 residues long. Here the CDR3 reads CASSFGRGHPNEKLFF. CDR3 coding DNA: TGTGCCAGCAGCTTTGGTCGGGGACACCCTAATGAAAAACTGTTTTTT.

The chain is built from TRBV7-6 and TRBJ2-7; 8 bases match TRBD1. The CDR3 has 15 amino acids. The V gene's germline CDR1 is SGHVS and CDR2 FNYEAQ. Germline trimming cut 0 bases from V and 7 bases from J; bases unmatched to any gene: 8. The CDR3 DNA is TGTGCCAGCAGCTTAGCCCCCCAGGGGGCCGGGGAGCAGTACTTC. Residues: CASSLAPQGAGEQYF. The full variable domain, completed using reference TRBV7-6 and TRBJ2-7, is GAGVSQSPRYKVTKRGQDVALRCDPISGHVSLYWYRQALGQGPEFLTYFNYEAQQDKSGLPNDRFSAERPEGSISTLTIQRTEQRDSAMYRCASSLAPQGAGEQYFGPGTRLTVT.

This clone appeared a single time. The chain uses TRBV28 and TRBJ1-4, with TRBD1 identical over 7 bases. V gave up 6 bases and J gave up 13 bases; unmatched junction bases: 2. This CDR3 spans 10 amino acids. From germline, CDR1 is MDHEN and CDR2 SYDVKM. The DNA for the CDR3 is TGTGCCAGCAGCGGGACAGTACTGTTTTTT. The encoded protein is CASSGTVLFF.

The V call is TRBV7-8, the J call TRBJ1-2, with 7 nucleotides matching TRBD1. The germline V gene encodes CDR1 SGHVS and CDR2 FQNEAQ. V was pared by 2 bases and J by 4 bases, with 7 bases of the junction left unmatched. This CDR3 is built from 15 residues. This CDR3 reads CASSLRPAGGYGYTF. For the CDR3, the DNA is TGTGCCAGCAGCTTACGTCCCGCAGGGGGCTATGGCTACACCTTC.

V and J are TRBV5-1 and TRBJ1-1; TRBD1 matches 9 bases. The CDR3 is made up of 15 amino acids. Germline values: CDR1 SGHRS, CDR2 YFSETQ. Trimming cost V 4 bases and J 6 bases; bases outside gene matches: 10. CDR3 nucleotides: TGCGCCAGCAGCCCCTGGGACAGGGCCTCATCTGAAGCTTTCTTT. Translating gives CASSPWDRASSEAFF.

The V call is TRBV5-6, the J call TRBJ1-6; D not resolved. This CDR3 contains 14 residues. CDR1 SGHDT and CDR2 YYEEEE come from the germline V gene. Deletions cut 0 bases from V and 7 bases from J, with 8 bases between. CDR3 coding DNA: TGTGCCAGCAGCTTGGGTCAGTCGAATTCACCCCTCCACTTT. Its protein is CASSLGQSNSPLHF.

The chain uses TRBV2 and TRBJ1-5; 8 bases agree with TRBD1. CDR3 size: 14 residues. Germline V gene sequence: CDR1 SNHLY, CDR2 FYNNEI. With V trimmed by 6 bases and J by 7 bases, 8 bases remained unmatched. CDR3: CASSPPGGPQPQHF. The DNA of the CDR3 is TGTGCCAGCAGCCCCCCAGGGGGCCCCCAGCCCCAGCATTTT.

This clone appeared a few times. The chain uses TRBV29-1 and TRBJ2-7; 8 bases line up with TRBD1. The V gene's germline CDR1 is SQVTM and CDR2 ANQGSEA. CDR3 size: 12 residues. V lost 6 bases to trimming and J lost 2 bases; unmatched junction nucleotides: 3. In nucleotides, the CDR3 is TGCAGCGTCCGGACAGGGCCCTACGAGCAGTACTTC. Protein sequence: CSVRTGPYEQYF.

The chain carries TRBV19 and TRBJ2-1, with D tentatively TRBD2 (5 bases). The CDR3 has 14 residues. V shed 3 bases and J shed 4 bases, with 10 bases lying between them. Looked up from germline, CDR1 is LNHDA and CDR2 is SQIVND (reference sequence). The CDR3 loop is CASSIAGPYNEQFF. DNA for the CDR3: TGTGCCAGTAGTATTGCGGGCCCTTACAATGAGCAGTTCTTC.

This rearrangement joins TRBV7-2 to TRBJ1-1; the D is unclear. The CDR3 covers 14 residues. The germline V gene has CDR1 SGHTA and CDR2 FQGNSA. With 5 bases removed from V and 0 bases from J, the gap between germline ends came to 10 bases. CDR3 DNA sequence: TGTGCCAGCAGCCCCCAGGCTTTGAACACTGAAGCTTTCTTT. Translating gives CASSPQALNTEAFF.

The chain links TRBV6-5 to TRBJ1-1; D unresolved. Trimming pared 3 bases from V and 7 bases from J, leaving 15 bases between. This CDR3 is 14 amino acids long. Germline-derived CDR1 and CDR2 are MNHEY and SVGAGI. The CDR3 DNA sequence: TGTGCCAGCAGTTATAACCGGGCCCGGGGTGAAGCTTTCTTT. This encodes CASSYNRARGEAFF.

The chain joins TRBV3-1 (or the pseudogene TRBV3-2) to TRBJ1-1, with a possible D match to TRBD1 (6 bases). The CDR3 covers 15 residues. The V gene's germline CDR1 is LGHDT and CDR2 YNNKEL (reference sequence). V shed 3 bases and J shed 1 base, with 12 bases lying between them. The CDR3 is CASSHSLQGNTEAFF. The CDR3, as DNA: TGTGCCAGCAGCCATTCCCTACAGGGGAACACTGAAGCTTTCTTT.

V and J are TRBV6-5 and TRBJ2-2; possible D gene TRBD2, 5 bases. This CDR3 is 14 amino acids long. Germline V gene data show CDR1 as MNHEY and CDR2 as SVGAGI. Trimming removed 2 bases from V and 7 bases from J, with 11 bases in between. DNA of the CDR3: TGTGCCAGCAGTTACCCCTCCCGGGGCGGGGAGCTGTTTTTT. Protein: CASSYPSRGGELFF.

J is TRBJ1-4 and V is TRBV5-1; D may be TRBD1 (5 bases). The CDR3 is 15 amino acids. Trimming pared 0 bases from V and 0 bases from J, leaving 6 bases between. Looked up from germline, CDR1 is SGHRS and CDR2 is YFSETQ. As DNA, the CDR3 is TGCGCCAGCAGCTTGGCCAGGGCAACTAATGAAAAACTGTTTTTT. Protein sequence: CASSLARATNEKLFF.

V is TRBV3-1 (or the pseudogene TRBV3-2) and J is TRBJ1-2; D ambiguous. The germline V gene encodes CDR1 LGHDT and CDR2 YNNKEL (reference sequence). This CDR3 comprises 11 residues. Trimming stripped 8 bases from V and 4 bases from J, with 8 bases between. For the CDR3, the DNA is TGTGCCAGCGGATCGGGCTATGGCTACACCTTC. This translates into CASGSGYGYTF.

The rearrangement joins TRBV6-7 to TRBJ1-2; D is unclear. TRBV6-7 is sorted into the ORF group, with uncertain function. Trimming removed 2 bases from V and 3 bases from J, with 7 bases in between. The CDR3 is made up of 13 amino acids. The CDR3 reads CASSYGPHYGYTF. CDR3 nucleotide sequence: TGTGCCAGCAGTTACGGGCCCCACTATGGCTACACCTTC.

The chain carries TRBV6-6 and TRBJ2-2; 7 bases map to TRBD1. V was clipped by 0 bases and J by 5 bases; unmatched bases: 3. Germline CDR1 is MNHNY and CDR2 is SVGAGI (reference sequence). The CDR3 is 15 amino acids. The CDR3 loop reads CASSYSRDSTGELFF. The CDR3 DNA sequence: TGTGCCAGCAGTTACTCCCGGGACAGTACCGGGGAGCTGTTTTTT.